This TCR beta chain was observed in a study of T cells in localized non-small cell lung cancer. V was trimmed by 1 base and J by 4 bases, leaving 11 bases between them. The germline V gene has CDR1 LNHDA and CDR2 SQIVND (reference sequence). This CDR3 spans 15 amino acids. The repertoire was sequenced with immunoSEQ multiplex PCR; TCRdb's copy has only in-frame clones and lacks some. The profile covers some 33,000 clones, with roughly nine tenths appearing a single time and 5.5% to 7% taken by the ten largest. Overall study findings and caveats: The highest T cell clonality was in uninvolved adjacent lung, above tumor. Among blood samples, higher T cell density accompanied longer overall survival. The study detected a median 57 of the top 100 tumor clones in adjacent lung.

This clone occurred once. Its target is not known. This receptor was identified in a man aged 35-69 years with stage II lung adenocarcinoma. Sequenced material: PBMCs, taken before any cancer treatment. The chain combines TRBV19 with TRBJ1-5, with a tentative D call TRBD1 (6 bases). As DNA, the CDR3 is TGTGCCAGTAGTATAGCTGCAGGGGCAAATCAGCCCCAGCATTTT. It is translated as CASSIAAGANQPQHF.